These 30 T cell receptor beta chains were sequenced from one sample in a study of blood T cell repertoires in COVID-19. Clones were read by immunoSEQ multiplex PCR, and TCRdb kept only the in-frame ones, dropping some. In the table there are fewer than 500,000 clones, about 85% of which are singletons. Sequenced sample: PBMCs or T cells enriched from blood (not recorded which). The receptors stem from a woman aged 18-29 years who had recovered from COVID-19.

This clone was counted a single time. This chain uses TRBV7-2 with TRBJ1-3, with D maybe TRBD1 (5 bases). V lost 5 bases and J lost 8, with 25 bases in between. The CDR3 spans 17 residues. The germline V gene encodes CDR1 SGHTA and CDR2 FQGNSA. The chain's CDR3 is CASSALGQIEFADTIYF. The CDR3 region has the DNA TGTGCCAGCAGCGCCTTGGGGCAGATAGAGTTTGCGGACACCATATATTTT.

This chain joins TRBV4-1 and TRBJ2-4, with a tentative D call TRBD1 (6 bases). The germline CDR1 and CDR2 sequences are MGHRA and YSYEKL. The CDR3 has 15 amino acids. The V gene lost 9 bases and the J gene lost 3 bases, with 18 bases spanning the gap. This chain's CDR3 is CASRSLGAGKNIQYF. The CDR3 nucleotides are TGCGCCAGTAGGAGTTTGGGGGCGGGCAAAAACATTCAGTACTTC.

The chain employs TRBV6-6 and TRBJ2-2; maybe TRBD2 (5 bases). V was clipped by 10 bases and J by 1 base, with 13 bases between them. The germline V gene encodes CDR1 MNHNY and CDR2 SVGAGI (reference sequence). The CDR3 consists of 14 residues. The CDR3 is CATGKDRNTGELFF. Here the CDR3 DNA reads TGTGCCACGGGGAAAGACCGGAACACCGGGGAGCTGTTTTTT.

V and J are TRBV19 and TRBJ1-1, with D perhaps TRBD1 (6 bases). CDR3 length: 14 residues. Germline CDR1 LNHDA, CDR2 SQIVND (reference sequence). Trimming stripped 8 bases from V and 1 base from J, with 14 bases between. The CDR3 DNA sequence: TGTGCCAGTCTCAACAGGGCTCAGAACACTGAAGCTTTCTTT. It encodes CASLNRAQNTEAFF.

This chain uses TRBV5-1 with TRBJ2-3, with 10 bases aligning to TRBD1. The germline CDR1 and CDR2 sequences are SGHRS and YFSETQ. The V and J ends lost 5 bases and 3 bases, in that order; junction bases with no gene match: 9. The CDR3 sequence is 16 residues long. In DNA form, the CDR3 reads TGCGCCAGCAGTCTCCCGGGACAGGGGAAAACAGATACGCAGTATTTT. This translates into CASSLPGQGKTDTQYF.

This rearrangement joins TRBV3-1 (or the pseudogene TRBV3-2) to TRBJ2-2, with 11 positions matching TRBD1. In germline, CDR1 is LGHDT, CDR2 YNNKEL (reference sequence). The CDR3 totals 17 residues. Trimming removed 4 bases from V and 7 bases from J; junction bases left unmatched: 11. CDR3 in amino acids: CASSRRTGGVSGGELFF. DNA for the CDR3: TGTGCCAGCAGCCGCAGGACAGGGGGCGTCTCTGGCGGGGAGCTGTTTTTT.

Written as DNA, the CDR3 is TGTGCCAGCAGCCCAGGGACCCGAGGGGGTGAGCAGTTCTTC. Its translation: CASSPGTRGGEQFF. The chain links TRBV14 to TRBJ2-1; perhaps TRBD1 as D (6 bases). Trimming took off 4 bases at V and 9 bases at J, with 16 bases between the two ends. This CDR3 comprises 14 residues. The germline gives CDR1 SGHDN, CDR2 FVKESK.

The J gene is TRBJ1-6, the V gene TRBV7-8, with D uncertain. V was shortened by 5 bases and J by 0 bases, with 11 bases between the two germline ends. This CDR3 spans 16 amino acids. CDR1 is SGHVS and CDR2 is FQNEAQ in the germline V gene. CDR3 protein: CASSRDSYSYNSPLHF. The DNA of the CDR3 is TGTGCCAGCAGCCGAGACTCATACTCCTATAATTCACCCCTCCACTTT.

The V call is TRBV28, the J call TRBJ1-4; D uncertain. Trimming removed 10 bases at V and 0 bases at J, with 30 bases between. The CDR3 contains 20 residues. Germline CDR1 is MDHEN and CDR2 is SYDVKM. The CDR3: CATDKSFRTYPFATNEKLFF. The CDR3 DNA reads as TGTGCCACCGACAAGAGCTTCCGGACTTACCCATTTGCAACTAATGAAAAACTGTTTTTT.

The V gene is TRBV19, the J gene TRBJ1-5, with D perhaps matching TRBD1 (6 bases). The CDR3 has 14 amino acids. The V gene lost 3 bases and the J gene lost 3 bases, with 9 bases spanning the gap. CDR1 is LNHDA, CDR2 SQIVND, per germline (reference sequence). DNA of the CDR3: TGTGCCAGTAGTATTAGGGGGATCAATCAGCCCCAGCATTTT. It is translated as CASSIRGINQPQHF.

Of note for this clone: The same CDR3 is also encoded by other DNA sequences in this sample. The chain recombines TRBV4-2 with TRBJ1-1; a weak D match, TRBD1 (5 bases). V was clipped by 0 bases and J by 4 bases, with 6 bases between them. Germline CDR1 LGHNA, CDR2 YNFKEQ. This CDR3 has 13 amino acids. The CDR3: CASSQEGGTEAFF. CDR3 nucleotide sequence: TGTGCCAGCAGCCAAGAGGGGGGCACTGAAGCTTTCTTT.

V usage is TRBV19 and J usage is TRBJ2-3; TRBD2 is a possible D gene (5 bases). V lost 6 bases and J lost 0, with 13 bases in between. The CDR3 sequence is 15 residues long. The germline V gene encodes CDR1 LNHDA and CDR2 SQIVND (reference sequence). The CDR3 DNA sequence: TGTGCCAGTAGCCCGGGATCCTCTAGCACAGATACGCAGTATTTT. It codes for CASSPGSSSTDTQYF.

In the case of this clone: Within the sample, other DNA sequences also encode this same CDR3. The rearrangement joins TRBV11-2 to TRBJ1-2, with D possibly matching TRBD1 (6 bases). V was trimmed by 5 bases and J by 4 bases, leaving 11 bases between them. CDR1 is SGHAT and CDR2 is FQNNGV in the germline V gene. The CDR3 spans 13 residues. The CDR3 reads CASSLTGSYGYTF. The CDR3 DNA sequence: TGTGCCAGCAGCCTTACAGGGAGCTATGGCTACACCTTC. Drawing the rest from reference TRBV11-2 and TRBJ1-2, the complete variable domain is EAGVAQSPRYKIIEKRQSVAFWCNPISGHATLYWYQQILGQGPKLLIQFQNNGVVDDSQLPKDRFSAERLKGVDSTLKIQPAKLEDSAVYLCASSLTGSYGYTFGSGTRLTVV.

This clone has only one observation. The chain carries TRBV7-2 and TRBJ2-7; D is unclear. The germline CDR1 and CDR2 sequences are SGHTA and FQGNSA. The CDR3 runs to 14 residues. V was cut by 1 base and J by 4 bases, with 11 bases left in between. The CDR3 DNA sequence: TGTGCCAGCAGCTTAGATCACGAGGCATACGAGCAGTACTTC. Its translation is CASSLDHEAYEQYF.

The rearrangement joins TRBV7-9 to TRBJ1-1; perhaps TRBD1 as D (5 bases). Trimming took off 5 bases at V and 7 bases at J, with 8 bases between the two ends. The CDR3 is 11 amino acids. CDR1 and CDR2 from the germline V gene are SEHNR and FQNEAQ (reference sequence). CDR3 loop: CASSLTGEAFF. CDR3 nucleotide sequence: TGTGCCAGCAGCCTAACAGGTGAAGCTTTCTTT.

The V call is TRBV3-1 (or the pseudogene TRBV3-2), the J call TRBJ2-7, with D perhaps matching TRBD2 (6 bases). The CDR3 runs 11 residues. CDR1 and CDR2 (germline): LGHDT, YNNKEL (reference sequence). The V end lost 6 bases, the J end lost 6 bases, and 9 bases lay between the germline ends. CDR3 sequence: CASRSTSEQYF. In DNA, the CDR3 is TGTGCCAGCAGGTCGACTAGCGAGCAGTACTTC.

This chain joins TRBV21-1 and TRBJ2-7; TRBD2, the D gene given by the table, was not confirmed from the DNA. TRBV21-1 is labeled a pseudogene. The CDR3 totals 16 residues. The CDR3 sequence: CASSKAGGARDYEQYF. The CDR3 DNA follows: TGTGCCAGCAGCAAAGCAGGGGGGGCGCGGGACTACGAGCAGTACTTC.

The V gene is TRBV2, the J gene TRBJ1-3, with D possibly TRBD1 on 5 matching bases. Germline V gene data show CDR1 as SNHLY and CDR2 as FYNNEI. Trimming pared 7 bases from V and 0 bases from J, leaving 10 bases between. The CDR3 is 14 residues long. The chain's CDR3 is CASTQGLSGNTIYF. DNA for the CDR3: TGTGCCAGCACCCAGGGCCTCTCTGGAAACACCATATATTTT.

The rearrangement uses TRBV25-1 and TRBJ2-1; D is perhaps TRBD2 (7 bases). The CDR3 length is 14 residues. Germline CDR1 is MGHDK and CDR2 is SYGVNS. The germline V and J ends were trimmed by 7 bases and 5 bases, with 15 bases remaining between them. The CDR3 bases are TGTGCCAGCAACGAGGGAGGGGGGAACAATGAGCAGTTCTTC. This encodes CASNEGGGNNEQFF.

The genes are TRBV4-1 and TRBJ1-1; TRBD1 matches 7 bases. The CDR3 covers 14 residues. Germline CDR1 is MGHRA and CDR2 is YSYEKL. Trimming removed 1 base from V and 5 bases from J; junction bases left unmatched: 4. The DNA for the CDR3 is TGCGCCAGCAGCCAAGGGGCAGGGGGAACTGAAGCTTTCTTT. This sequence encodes CASSQGAGGTEAFF.

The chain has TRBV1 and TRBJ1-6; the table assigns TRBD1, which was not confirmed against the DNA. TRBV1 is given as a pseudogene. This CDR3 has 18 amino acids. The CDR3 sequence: CTSSRSDRVGSYNSPLHF. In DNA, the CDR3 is TGCACCAGCAGCCGATCAGACAGGGTAGGCTCCTATAATTCACCCCTCCACTTT.

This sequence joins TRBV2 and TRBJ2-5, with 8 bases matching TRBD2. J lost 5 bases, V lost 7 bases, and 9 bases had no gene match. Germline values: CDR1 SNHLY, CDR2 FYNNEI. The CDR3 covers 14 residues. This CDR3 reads CASTVAGLLETQYF. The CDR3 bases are TGTGCCAGCACCGTAGCGGGGTTGCTGGAGACCCAGTACTTC.

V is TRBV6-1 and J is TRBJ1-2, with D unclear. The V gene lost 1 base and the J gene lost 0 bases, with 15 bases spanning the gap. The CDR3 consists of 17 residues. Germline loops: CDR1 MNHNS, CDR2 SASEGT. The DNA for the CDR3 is TGTGCCAGCAGTGAAGGGCAAGGCGGGCCCGCTAACTATGGCTACACCTTC. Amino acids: CASSEGQGGPANYGYTF.

CDR3 region: CASRADREGNYGYTF. CDR3 DNA sequence: TGTGCCAGCAGGGCGGACAGGGAGGGTAACTATGGCTACACCTTC. The chain couples TRBV2 to TRBJ1-2; 8 bases agree with TRBD1. Germline CDR1 is SNHLY and CDR2 is FYNNEI. The CDR3 consists of 15 residues. The trim removed 6 bases at V and 1 base at J, leaving 7 bases unmatched.

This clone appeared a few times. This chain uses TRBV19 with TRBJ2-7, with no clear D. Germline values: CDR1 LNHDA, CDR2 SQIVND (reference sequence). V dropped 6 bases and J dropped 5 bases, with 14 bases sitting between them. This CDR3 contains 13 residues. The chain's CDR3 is CASSRGVVNEQYF. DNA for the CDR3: TGTGCCAGTAGCCGAGGCGTGGTCAACGAGCAGTACTTC.

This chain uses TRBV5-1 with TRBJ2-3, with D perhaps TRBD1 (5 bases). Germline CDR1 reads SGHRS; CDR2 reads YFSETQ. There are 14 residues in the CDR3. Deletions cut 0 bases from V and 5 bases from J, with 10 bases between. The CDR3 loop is CASSLGQQRDTQYF. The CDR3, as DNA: TGCGCCAGCAGCTTGGGACAGCAAAGAGATACGCAGTATTTT.

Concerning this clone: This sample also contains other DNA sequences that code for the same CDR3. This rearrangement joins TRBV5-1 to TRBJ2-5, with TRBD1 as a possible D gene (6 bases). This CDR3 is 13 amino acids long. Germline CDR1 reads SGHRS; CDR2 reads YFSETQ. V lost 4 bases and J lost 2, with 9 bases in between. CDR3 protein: CASSRTAQETQYF. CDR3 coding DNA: TGCGCCAGCAGCCGGACAGCGCAAGAGACCCAGTACTTC.

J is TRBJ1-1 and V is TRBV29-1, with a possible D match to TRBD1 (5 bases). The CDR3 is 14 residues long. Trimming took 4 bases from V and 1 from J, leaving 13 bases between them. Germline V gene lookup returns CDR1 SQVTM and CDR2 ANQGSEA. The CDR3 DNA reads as TGCAGCGTTGGTTCGCACGGGGGGAACACTGAAGCTTTCTTT. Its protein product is CSVGSHGGNTEAFF.

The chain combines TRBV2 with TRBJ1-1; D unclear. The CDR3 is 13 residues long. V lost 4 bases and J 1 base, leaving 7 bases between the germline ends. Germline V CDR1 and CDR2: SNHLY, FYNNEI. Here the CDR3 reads CASSGESNTEAFF. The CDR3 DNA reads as TGTGCCAGCAGTGGAGAGTCGAACACTGAAGCTTTCTTT.

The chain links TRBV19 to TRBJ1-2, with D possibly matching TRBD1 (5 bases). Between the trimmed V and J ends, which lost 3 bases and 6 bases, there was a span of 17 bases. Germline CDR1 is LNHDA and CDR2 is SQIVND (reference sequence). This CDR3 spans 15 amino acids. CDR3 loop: CASSMLTGSTDGYTF. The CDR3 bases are TGTGCCAGTAGTATGTTAACAGGTTCGACGGATGGCTACACCTTC.